This passage covers 28 T cell receptor beta chains from one sample sequenced in a study of T-cell reconstitution after alpha-beta-depleted transplantation in children. Researchers prepared the TCRbeta library using unique molecular identifiers, the study reports. MiXCR was run by TCRdb on the PCR reads, yielding one entry per CDR3 protein. The sample gives around 600,000 distinct CDR3 sequences, about 10% of which show up once; about 4.3% is in the top ten. Specimen: PBMCs from the stem cell graft donor, collected from the stem cell graft. The receptors here all came from a human donor who donated a stem cell graft to a child with acute myeloid leukemia.

The CDR3 region has the DNA TGTGCCAGCAGTTACACGCAACAGGGATACAATGAGCAGTTCTTC. Translation gives CASSYTQQGYNEQFF. The rearrangement uses TRBV6-2 or TRBV6-3 and TRBJ2-1; tentative D call: TRBD1 (6 bases). Deletions cut 2 bases from V and 4 bases from J, with 12 bases between. CDR1 is MNHEY and CDR2 is SVGEGT in the germline V gene. The CDR3 is made up of 15 amino acids.

A word on this clonotype: This likely comes from a read error, as the CDR3 has no conserved phenylalanine or tryptophan at its end. The DNA is left out, because the CDR3 cannot be placed on it with certainty; the CDR3 is given as TCRdb lists it. This rearrangement joins TRBV21-1 to TRBJ2-7; the listed D gene, TRBD1, was not tested against the DNA. TRBV21-1 is termed a pseudogene. The CDR3 region is 18 residues in length, termini included. The CDR3 here is CASSKGRWDQGARYEQYS.

The V call is TRBV6-1, the J call TRBJ2-7; D is uncertain. Germline CDR1 and CDR2: MNHNS and SASEGT. There are 14 residues in the CDR3. Trimming pared 9 bases from V and 2 bases from J, leaving 17 bases between. CDR3 sequence reads: CASRLEFSTYEQYF. In nucleotides, the CDR3 is TGTGCCAGTCGTTTGGAGTTTTCCACCTACGAGCAGTACTTC.

The genes are TRBV24-1 and TRBJ2-3; a weak D match, TRBD1 (6 bases). CDR3 length: 11 amino acids. The germline V and J ends were trimmed by 10 bases and 8 bases, with 12 bases remaining between them. Germline CDR1 KGHDR, CDR2 SFDVKD. In nucleotides, the CDR3 is TGTGCCACTACCCAGGGGAGTACGCAGTATTTT. It translates to CATTQGSTQYF.

This clonotype was detected a few times. The chain links TRBV5-8 to TRBJ1-2; D is uncertain. Trimming took 1 base from V and 5 from J, leaving 12 bases between them. The CDR3 contains 14 residues. Per the germline V gene, CDR1 is SGHTS and CDR2 is YDEGEE. The CDR3: CASSLQLTPYGYTF. CDR3 DNA sequence: TGTGCCAGCAGCTTGCAACTCACCCCTTATGGCTACACCTTC.

The chain has TRBV29-1 and TRBJ2-7, with 7 nucleotides matching TRBD1. The V gene end was trimmed by 4 bases and the J gene end by 7 bases; junction bases not matched to a gene: 7. CDR1 and CDR2 from the germline V gene are SQVTM and ANQGSEA. The CDR3 is 12 residues long. The CDR3 DNA sequence: TGCAGCGTTGTACAGGGGCCCCTGGAGCAGTACTTC. It yields the protein CSVVQGPLEQYF.

This clonotype showed up just a few times. The V gene is TRBV7-9, the J gene TRBJ2-3; 14 bases are shared with TRBD2. The J segment lost 5 bases and the V segment lost 8 bases, leaving 6 bases of the junction unmatched. The CDR3 totals 15 residues. From germline, CDR1 is SEHNR and CDR2 FQNEAQ (reference sequence). The CDR3 loop reads CASPGLAGVGDTQYF. CDR3 nucleotide sequence: TGTGCCAGCCCGGGACTAGCGGGAGTTGGAGATACGCAGTATTTT.

This chain uses TRBV6-5 with TRBJ2-3; 7 nucleotides match TRBD2. V was clipped by 2 bases and J by 5 bases; unmatched bases: 7. The germline gives CDR1 MNHEY, CDR2 SVGAGI. The CDR3 consists of 15 residues. The CDR3 here is CASSYRSGTGDTQYF. CDR3 bases: TGTGCCAGCAGTTACCGAAGCGGGACGGGAGATACGCAGTATTTT.

The rearrangement joins TRBV30 to TRBJ1-2; 9 nucleotides match TRBD1. Germline CDR1 GTSNPN, CDR2 SVGIG (reference sequence). J lost 8 bases, V lost 2 bases, and 6 bases had no gene match. This CDR3 is 13 amino acids long. The CDR3 spells CAWSLGQGRGYTF. Here the CDR3 DNA reads TGTGCCTGGAGTCTTGGACAGGGGAGAGGCTACACCTTC. The whole variable domain, filled in from reference TRBV30 and TRBJ1-2, reads SQTIHQWPATLVQPVGSPLSLECTVEGTSNPNLYWYRQAAGRGLQLLFYSVGIGQISSEVPQNLSASRPQDRQFILSSKKLLLSDSGFYLCAWSLGQGRGYTFGSGTRLTVV.

CDR3 in DNA: TGCGCCAGCGGACTAGCGGGACAGGCCCAGTACTTC. This translates into CASGLAGQAQYF. The chain employs TRBV5-1 and TRBJ2-5; 12 bases are a match to TRBD2. The CDR3 is 12 amino acids. Looked up from germline, CDR1 is SGHRS and CDR2 is YFSETQ. V was pared by 7 bases and J by 9 bases, with 4 bases of the junction left unmatched.

In this sample, this clonotype turned up many times. The chain is built from TRBV20-1 and TRBJ2-4; 7 bases align to TRBD2. The J segment lost 5 bases and the V segment lost 4 bases, leaving 8 bases of the junction unmatched. Germline V gives CDR1 DFQATT, CDR2 SNEGSKA (reference sequence). The CDR3 runs to 14 residues. CDR3 DNA sequence: TGCAGTGCTAAGTCGTCGGGGGGTGAAAACATTCAGTACTTC. This codes for CSAKSSGGENIQYF.

The gene calls are TRBV12-3 or TRBV12-4 and TRBJ2-4; 7 bases match TRBD2. CDR3 length equals 13 residues. Trimming took 1 base from V and 9 from J; bases not matched to a gene: 3. CDR3 DNA: TGTGCCAGCAGTTTAGGAGGGGAGGGCATTCAGTACTTC. This sequence encodes CASSLGGEGIQYF.

The J gene is TRBJ1-2, the V gene TRBV11-2; 9 bases align to TRBD1. Trimming at V came to 10 bases and at J to 7 bases, leaving 13 bases not matched to a gene. There are 14 residues in the CDR3. Germline CDR1 SGHAT, CDR2 FQNNGV. CDR3 bases: TGTGCCACCTCCCGACAGGGGGTTCTCGGTGGCTACACCTTC. Its protein product is CATSRQGVLGGYTF.

This clonotype came up many times. The gene calls are TRBV6-5 and TRBJ2-7, with TRBD1 matching over 8 bases. Germline CDR1 is MNHEY and CDR2 is SVGAGI. The V and J ends lost 2 bases and 7 bases, in that order; junction bases with no gene match: 7. The CDR3 totals 14 residues. DNA of the CDR3: TGTGCCAGCAGTTACGCAGGGGGCGAGGAGGAGCAGTACTTC. It specifies CASSYAGGEEEQYF.

In its sample, this clonotype was seen a few times. J is TRBJ2-1 and V is TRBV7-2; D ambiguous. This CDR3 region has 13 residues. CDR1 and CDR2 (germline): SGHTA, FQGNSA. V was trimmed by 6 bases and J by 6 bases, leaving 12 bases between them. The CDR3 spells CASRQLIGNEQFF. CDR3 in DNA: TGTGCCAGCAGACAGCTGATCGGCAATGAGCAGTTCTTC.

This clonotype was found many times. The chain couples TRBV7-2 to TRBJ2-7; tentatively, D is TRBD1 (5 bases). CDR3 length equals 14 residues. V lost 1 base to trimming and J lost 1 base, with 8 bases between them. The V gene's germline CDR1 is SGHTA and CDR2 FQGNSA. This CDR3 is CASSLVTGSYEQYF. The CDR3, as DNA: TGTGCCAGCAGCTTAGTAACAGGATCCTACGAGCAGTACTTC.

This clonotype was seen more than once but under ten times. The V gene is TRBV7-2, the J gene TRBJ1-5; D remains ambiguous. The CDR3 is made up of 13 amino acids. Germline lookup yields CDR1 SGHTA and CDR2 FQGNSA. V shed 0 bases and J shed 5 bases, with 5 bases lying between them. The CDR3 DNA is TGTGCCAGCAGCTTAGCGGCTCATCAGCCCCAGCATTTT. Translated: CASSLAAHQPQHF.

V and J are TRBV5-5 and TRBJ1-2; 7 nucleotides match TRBD1. V lost 0 bases to trimming and J lost 6 bases; unmatched junction nucleotides: 5. The CDR3 consists of 14 residues. The germline V gene encodes CDR1 SGHKS and CDR2 YYEKEE (reference sequence). The CDR3 bases are TGTGCCAGCAGCTTGGAGGGGGCGAGGAATGGCTACACCTTC. Its translation: CASSLEGARNGYTF.

This clonotype was counted only a few times. The V and J genes are TRBV9 and TRBJ2-2; perhaps D is TRBD1 or TRBD2 (5 bases each). Per germline, CDR1 SGDLS and CDR2 YYNGEE. V lost 6 bases to trimming and J lost 8 bases, with 26 bases between them. The CDR3 contains 17 residues. CDR3 region: CASTLSSGAHPGGELFF. The CDR3 coding sequence is TGTGCCAGCACTTTATCCTCCGGGGCCCACCCGGGAGGGGAGCTGTTTTTT.

This chain uses TRBV5-1 with TRBJ2-7; 12 bases match TRBD1. This CDR3 is built from 16 residues. Germline CDR1 is SGHRS and CDR2 is YFSETQ. V shed 4 bases and J 5 bases; nucleotides not matched to a gene: 10. The CDR3, as DNA: TGCGCCAGCAGCCCGGGACAGGGGGCCGAGGTCCACGAGCAGTACTTC. This codes for CASSPGQGAEVHEQYF.

This clonotype was counted ten times or more. The chain couples TRBV20-1 to TRBJ2-7, with 9 positions matching TRBD2. From germline, CDR1 is DFQATT and CDR2 SNEGSKA (reference sequence). J was trimmed by 2 bases and V by 2 bases; bases with no gene match: 7. The CDR3 covers 15 residues. The CDR3 spells CSARNLASGTYEQYF. CDR3 sequence (DNA): TGCAGTGCTAGAAACTTGGCTAGCGGGACCTACGAGCAGTACTTC.

The chain recombines TRBV29-1 with TRBJ1-1; possibly TRBD1 for D (5 bases). Germline V CDR1 and CDR2: SQVTM, ANQGSEA. V shed 5 bases and J shed 4 bases, with 17 bases lying between them. CDR3 length: 14 residues. For the CDR3, the DNA is TGCAGCGTTTTCCGCAGGGTCGGGAGCACTGAAGCTTTCTTT. It codes for CSVFRRVGSTEAFF.

The chain uses TRBV14 and TRBJ2-5; D uncertain. There are 14 residues in the CDR3. V was trimmed by 6 bases and J by 1 base, leaving 12 bases between them. Looked up from germline, CDR1 is SGHDN and CDR2 is FVKESK. CDR3 nucleotide sequence: TGTGCCAGCAGTCCAAGACCCCGCCAAGAGACCCAGTACTTC. Residues: CASSPRPRQETQYF.

This clonotype has a handful of counts. The chain links TRBV7-3 to TRBJ2-2, with 12 bases identical to TRBD2. The J segment lost 7 bases and the V segment lost 5 bases, leaving 17 bases of the junction unmatched. The germline V gene encodes CDR1 SGHTA and CDR2 FQGTGA. The CDR3 runs 19 residues. Here the CDR3 reads CASSPNPGLAGRADGELFF. CDR3 in DNA: TGTGCCAGCAGCCCAAACCCGGGACTAGCGGGTCGAGCGGACGGGGAGCTGTTTTTT.

This clonotype was seen repeatedly, ten times or more. This chain uses TRBV29-1 with TRBJ2-2; D is undetermined. The V and J ends lost 3 bases and 0 bases respectively, with 8 bases between them. Germline V lookup: CDR1 SQVTM, CDR2 ANQGSEA. The CDR3 length is 14 residues. The CDR3 is CSVESVTNTGELFF. The DNA of the CDR3 is TGCAGCGTTGAGTCGGTAACGAACACCGGGGAGCTGTTTTTT.

This clonotype was counted at least ten times. This sequence joins TRBV18 and TRBJ2-7, with D unclear. V gave up 2 bases and J gave up 0 bases, with 17 bases separating them. Germline V gene data show CDR1 as KGHSH and CDR2 as LQKENI. This CDR3 has 17 residues. This CDR3 reads CASSPAYAEKASYEQYF. In nucleotides, the CDR3 is TGTGCCAGCTCACCAGCTTACGCAGAAAAGGCCTCCTACGAGCAGTACTTC.

This clonotype was seen repeatedly, ten times or more. The chain recombines TRBV3-1 with TRBJ2-5; no clear D. This CDR3 is 11 amino acids long. CDR1 and CDR2 from the germline V gene are LGHDT and YNNKEL (reference sequence). V was clipped by 2 bases and J by 5 bases, with 3 bases between them. The chain's CDR3 is CASSQRETQYF. For the CDR3, the DNA is TGTGCCAGCAGCCAAAGGGAGACCCAGTACTTC.

This clonotype appeared many times. The DNA for the CDR3 is TGCAGCGTTGGAGGTGGGGGGTTGAGTGAGCAGTTCTTC. Protein product: CSVGGGGLSEQFF. The chain recombines TRBV29-1 with TRBJ2-1; a weak D match, TRBD2 (6 bases). Trimming shortened V by 4 bases and J by 9 bases, and 16 bases separated the two germline ends. The germline CDR1 and CDR2 sequences are SQVTM and ANQGSEA. The CDR3 runs 13 residues.